The source of this T cell receptor beta chain is a study of beta chain features in type 1 diabetes. What was sequenced were expressed TCRB transcripts, since all of the isolated RNA had been reverse transcribed. TCRdb's copy holds only in-frame clones and misses some; the assay was immunoSEQ multiplex PCR. The data hold some 150,000 clones, with more than 9.5% observed a single time. Study-wide findings and caveats: Compared with healthy donors, patients appeared to share more similar naive, central memory and regulatory TCRB repertoires. For cells with high TCR expression, cDNA sequencing could yield over-representation.

The CDR3 contains 17 residues. The germline V gene encodes CDR1 MNHEY and CDR2 SMNVEV (reference sequence). The V end was cut by 3 bases, the J end by 0 bases, with 14 bases between. One heparinised blood draw averaging about 120 mL was given by each donor. This clone was counted only a few times. Its antigen remains unidentified. The sequencing sample was made of central memory CD4+ T cells from blood. This receptor was identified in a man aged 18 to 29 in good health. The chain carries TRBV27 and TRBJ1-4; TRBD1 might be the D (6 bases). CDR3 sequence (DNA): TGTGCCAGCAGTTTGTGGGACACCAATGCAACTAATGAAAAACTGTTTTTT. It translates to CASSLWDTNATNEKLFF. The full variable domain, completed using reference TRBV27 and TRBJ1-4, is EAQVTQNPRYLITVTGKKLTVTCSQNMNHEYMSWYRQDPGLGLRQIYYSMNVEVTDKGDVPEGYKVSRKEKRNFPLILESPSPNQTSLYFCASSLWDTNATNEKLFFGSGTQLSVL.